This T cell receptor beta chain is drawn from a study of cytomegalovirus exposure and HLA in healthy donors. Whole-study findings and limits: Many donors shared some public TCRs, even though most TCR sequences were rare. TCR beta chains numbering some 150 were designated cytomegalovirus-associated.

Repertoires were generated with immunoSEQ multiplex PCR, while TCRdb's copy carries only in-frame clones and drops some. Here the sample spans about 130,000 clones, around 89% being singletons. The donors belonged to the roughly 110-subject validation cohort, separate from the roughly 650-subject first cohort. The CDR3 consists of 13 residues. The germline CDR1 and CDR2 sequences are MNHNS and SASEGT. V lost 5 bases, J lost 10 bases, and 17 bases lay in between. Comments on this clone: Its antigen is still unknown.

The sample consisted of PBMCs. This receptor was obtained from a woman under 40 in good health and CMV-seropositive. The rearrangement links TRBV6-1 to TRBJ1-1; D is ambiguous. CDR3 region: CASSFGPEGVAFF. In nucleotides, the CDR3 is TGTGCCAGCAGTTTCGGCCCGGAGGGAGTAGCTTTCTTT.